The subject of this entry is one TCR beta chain. Its specificity is unknown. Treatment denoted: oral pan-JAK inhibitor, 5-10 mg twice daily. Punch biopsies of lesional scalp, plus peripheral blood, were taken from alopecia areata patients. Following RNA extraction, reverse transcription yielded cDNA that acted as the sequencing template. Libraries were prepared by immunoSEQ multiplex PCR; TCRdb keeps only in-frame clonotypes and omits some of them. The sample carries some 180,000 clones, 51% recorded once. These data originate in a study of CD8+ T cells in alopecia areata. General observations from the study: Many of the expanded lesional clones endured in scalp and blood while on tofacitinib.

The source of this sequence is a human donor with alopecia areata. The sequencing here drew on CD8+ T cells sorted from blood, taken at roughly week 53, from a patient treated with tofacitinib.

The CDR3 sequence is CASSLNRGIRSTQYF. The CDR3 DNA sequence: TGTGCCAGCAGCTTAAACAGGGGGATCAGATCGACCCAGTACTTC. The V gene is TRBV7-8, the J gene TRBJ2-5; 8 bases are a match to TRBD1. Germline CDR1 is SGHVS and CDR2 is FQNEAQ. V shed 2 bases and J 7 bases; nucleotides not matched to a gene: 9. This CDR3 comprises 15 residues.